Described below is a single T cell receptor (beta chain) sequence and its context. Its specificity is not known. Adult Caucasians living in Nashville, Tennessee made up all of the donors. This specimen comes from a study of shared clonotypes between healthy human individuals. Overall study findings and caveats: Naive subsets generally had larger estimated richness than memory subsets. Sequencing depth was predicted to influence how clonotypes are shared among donors. Only blood was sampled, and tissue TCR repertoires likely differ from blood ones.

Data came from immunoSEQ multiplex PCR; TCRdb stores just in-frame clones and leaves some out. The sample holds a few million clones; around nine tenths are singletons and the top ten take around 0.14%. CDR1 and CDR2 (germline): GTSNPN, SVGIG (reference sequence). This CDR3 has 13 residues. Losses at the gene ends were 3 bases for V and 10 bases for J; bases not matched to a gene: 11. The rearrangement uses TRBV30 and TRBJ1-1; 7 nucleotides match TRBD1. This receptor was taken from a man aged 18-30 years in good health. What was sequenced was naive CD4+ T cells sorted from blood. Subset meaning: CD45RA+ positively selected. CDR3 sequence (DNA): TGTGCCTGGAGGGACAGAGGGGGCGGATCAGCTTTCTTT. Protein sequence: CAWRDRGGGSAFF.